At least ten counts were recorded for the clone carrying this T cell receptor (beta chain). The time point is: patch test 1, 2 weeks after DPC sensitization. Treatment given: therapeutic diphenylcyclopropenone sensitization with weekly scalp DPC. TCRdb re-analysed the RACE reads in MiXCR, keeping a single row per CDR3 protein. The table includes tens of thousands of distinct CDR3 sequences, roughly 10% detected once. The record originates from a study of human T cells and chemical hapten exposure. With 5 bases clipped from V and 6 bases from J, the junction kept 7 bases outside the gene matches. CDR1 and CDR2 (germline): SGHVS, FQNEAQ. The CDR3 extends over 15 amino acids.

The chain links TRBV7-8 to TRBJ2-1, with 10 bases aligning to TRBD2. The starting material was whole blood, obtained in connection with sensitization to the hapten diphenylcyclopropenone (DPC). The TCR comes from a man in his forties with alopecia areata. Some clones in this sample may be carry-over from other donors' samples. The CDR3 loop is CASSLITSGINEQFF. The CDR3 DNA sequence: TGTGCCAGCAGCCTCATTACTAGCGGGATCAATGAGCAGTTCTTC.